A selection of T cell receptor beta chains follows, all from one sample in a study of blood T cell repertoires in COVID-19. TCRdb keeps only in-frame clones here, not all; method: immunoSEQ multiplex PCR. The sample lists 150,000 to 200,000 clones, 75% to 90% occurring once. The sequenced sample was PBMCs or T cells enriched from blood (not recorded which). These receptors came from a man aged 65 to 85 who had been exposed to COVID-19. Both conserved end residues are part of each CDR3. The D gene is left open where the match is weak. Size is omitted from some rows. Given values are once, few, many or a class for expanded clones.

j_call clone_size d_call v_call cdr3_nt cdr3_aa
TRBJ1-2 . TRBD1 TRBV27 TGTGCCAGCACCTCCCTGACTGCAGGGGGGTATGGCTACACCTTC CASTSLTAGGYGYTF
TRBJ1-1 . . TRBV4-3 TGCGCCAGCAGCCATTACCGGGACAATGAAGCTTTCTTT CASSHYRDNEAFF
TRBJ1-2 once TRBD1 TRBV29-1 TGCAGCGTCGGACGCGGGACAGAGAACTATGGCTACACCTTC CSVGRGTENYGYTF
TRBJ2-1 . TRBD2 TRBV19 TGTGCCACCCTCCCCCACTCTAGCGGGAGGCTCTATGAGCAGTTCTTC CATLPHSSGRLYEQFF
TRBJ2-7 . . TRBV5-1 TGCGCCAGCTCCACTCAGGCCAGCTCCTACGAGCAGTACTTC CASSTQASSYEQYF
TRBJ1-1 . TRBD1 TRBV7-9 TGTGCCAGCAGCCCATGGGGGACAGGCGCTGAAGCTTTCTTT CASSPWGTGAEAFF
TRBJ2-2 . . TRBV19 TGTGCCAGTAGGACTCCCGCGAACACCGGGGAGCTGTTTTTT CASRTPANTGELFF
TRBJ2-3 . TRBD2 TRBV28 TGTGCCAGCAGTCCACTAGCGGGGGGGAACACAGATACGCAGTATTTT CASSPLAGGNTDTQYF
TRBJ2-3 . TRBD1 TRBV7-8 TGTGCCAGCAGCAACATCTACAGGGGAATCACAGATACGCAGTATTTT CASSNIYRGITDTQYF
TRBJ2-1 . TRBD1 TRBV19 TGTGCCAGTAGTAGGGACAGGGGAAAAAACAATGAGCAGTTCTTC CASSRDRGKNNEQFF
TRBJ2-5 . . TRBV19 TGTGCCAGTAGGAGTGAACAGGGAATCGGGGAGACCCAGTACTTC CASRSEQGIGETQYF
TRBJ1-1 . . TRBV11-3 TGTGCCAGCAGCTTAGGCCCAGACACTGAAGCTTTCTTT CASSLGPDTEAFF
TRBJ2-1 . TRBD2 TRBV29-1 TGCAGCGTTGGCTGGCTAGCGGGGGGGAGTGAGCAGTTCTTC CSVGWLAGGSEQFF
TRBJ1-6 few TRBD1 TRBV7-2 TGTGCCAGCAGCGCTCGAACCGGGACAGCGGGTTCACCCCTCCACTTT CASSARTGTAGSPLHF
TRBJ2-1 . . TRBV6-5 TGTGCCACCTCTCTCGGGAGTAACTACAATGAGCAGTTCTTC CATSLGSNYNEQFF
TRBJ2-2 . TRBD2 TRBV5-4 TGTGCCAGCAGCCTCGGGACTACGAACACCGGGGAGCTGTTTTTT CASSLGTTNTGELFF
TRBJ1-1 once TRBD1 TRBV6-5 TGTGCCAGCAGTTACACAGGGGGCGTAGGGGCTTTCTTT CASSYTGGVGAFF
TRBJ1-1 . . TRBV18 TGTGCCAGCTCACCGGGAGATATGAACACTGAAGCTTTCTTT CASSPGDMNTEAFF
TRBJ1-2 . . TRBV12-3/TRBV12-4 TGTGCCAGCAGTTTCGCGGACTATGGCTACACCTTC CASSFADYGYTF
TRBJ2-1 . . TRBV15 TGTGCCACCAGCAGAGATAGAAGGGGATCCTACAATGAGCAGTTCTTC CATSRDRRGSYNEQFF
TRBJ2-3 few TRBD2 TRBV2 TGTGCCAGCAGTGCCCCCGTTGTAGCGGGGGTGAAGGATACGCAGTATTTT CASSAPVVAGVKDTQYF
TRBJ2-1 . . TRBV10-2 TGCGCCAGTTTAGGTTGGAGGGATACGAAGTTCTTC CASLGWRDTKFF
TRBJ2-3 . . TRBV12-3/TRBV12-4 TGTGCCAGCAGACCAACTAGCACAGATACGCAGTATTTT CASRPTSTDTQYF
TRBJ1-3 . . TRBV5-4 TGTGCCAGCAGCTTGGGGGGCCTCTCTGGAAACACCATATATTTT CASSLGGLSGNTIYF
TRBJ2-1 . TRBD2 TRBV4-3 TGCGCCAGCAGCCAAGCTCCAGCGGGGGGGCCCAATGAGCAGTTCTTC CASSQAPAGGPNEQFF
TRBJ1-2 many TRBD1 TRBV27 TGTGCCAGCAGTTTTACAGGGGGCTTTGTCACCTTC CASSFTGGFVTF
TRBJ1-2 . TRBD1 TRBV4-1 TGCGCCAGCAGCCAAGGACAGGGGGTTGGCTATGGCTACACCTTC CASSQGQGVGYGYTF
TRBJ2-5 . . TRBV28 TGTGCCAGCAGTCCTCCCGGAGCGGGTTACGAAGAGACCCAGTACTTC CASSPPGAGYEETQYF
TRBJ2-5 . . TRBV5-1 TGCGCCAGCAGCTTACCCGGGACTCAAGAGACCCAGTACTTC CASSLPGTQETQYF
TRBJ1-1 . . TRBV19 TGTGCCAGTAGTACGGGCCTTAGACTAGAAGCTTTCTTT CASSTGLRLEAFF
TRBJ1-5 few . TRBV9 TGTGCCAGCAGCCAGGGAGGGGGGAACAATCAGCCCCAGCATTTT CASSQGGGNNQPQHF
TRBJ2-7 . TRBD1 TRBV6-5 TGTGCCAGCAGTCCGACAGGGGCCGAGTACGAGCAGTACTTC CASSPTGAEYEQYF
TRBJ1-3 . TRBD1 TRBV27 TGTGCCAGCCGGACAGGGACTGGAAACACCATATATTTT CASRTGTGNTIYF
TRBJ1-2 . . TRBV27 TGTGCCAGCAGTTTAGGGCCGATCGGTGGCTACACCTTC CASSLGPIGGYTF